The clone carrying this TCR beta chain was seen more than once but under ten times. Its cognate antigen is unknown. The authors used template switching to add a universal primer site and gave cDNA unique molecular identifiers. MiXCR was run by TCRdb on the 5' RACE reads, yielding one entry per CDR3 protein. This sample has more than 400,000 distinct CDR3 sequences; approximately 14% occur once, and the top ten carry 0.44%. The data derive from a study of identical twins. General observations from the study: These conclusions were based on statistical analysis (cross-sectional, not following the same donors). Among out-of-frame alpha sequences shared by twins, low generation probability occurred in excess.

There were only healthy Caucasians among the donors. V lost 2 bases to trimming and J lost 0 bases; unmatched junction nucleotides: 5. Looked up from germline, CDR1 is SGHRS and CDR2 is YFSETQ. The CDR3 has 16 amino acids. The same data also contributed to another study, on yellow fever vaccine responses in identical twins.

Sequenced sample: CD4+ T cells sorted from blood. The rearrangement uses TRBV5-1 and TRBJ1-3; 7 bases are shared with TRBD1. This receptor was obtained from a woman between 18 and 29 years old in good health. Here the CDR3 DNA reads TGCGCCAGCAGCTTCGATGGGGACAGCTCTGGAAACACCATATATTTT. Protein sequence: CASSFDGDSSGNTIYF.